This T cell receptor (beta chain) originates from a study of blood T cell repertoires in COVID-19. Study background: Sites across the United States, Italy and Spain contributed samples from acute and convalescent COVID-19. T cells, B-cell-depleted T cells, or PBMCs provided the cDNA or gDNA that served as material.

There are 18 residues in the CDR3. CDR1 is SGHVS, CDR2 FQNEAQ, per germline. Trimming at V came to 4 bases and at J to 0 bases, leaving 9 bases not matched to a gene. Authors' processing steps: From reference gene primer amplification, estimates of nucleated cell counts were derived. Using immunoSEQ multiplex PCR, the repertoire was profiled, and TCRdb retains in-frame clones only, with some absent. From that table come the V and J calls and clone size; the DNA was used to work out D and trimming. The top ten clones hold around 0.67% of a sample with some 250,000 clones, nearly 90% of them seen once.

The sequencing sample was made of peripheral blood. The sequence was collected from a human donor in a cohort sampled during active COVID-19. The chain employs TRBV7-8 and TRBJ2-7; 13 bases are a match to TRBD2. This CDR3 reads CASSSGLAGSPGSYEQYF. DNA of the CDR3: TGTGCCAGCAGCTCGGGACTAGCGGGGTCCCCGGGCTCCTACGAGCAGTACTTC. The full variable domain, completed using reference TRBV7-8 and TRBJ2-7, is GAGVSQSPRYKVAKRGQDVALRCDPISGHVSLFWYQQALGQGPEFLTYFQNEAQLDKSGLPSDRFFAERPEGSVSTLKIQRTQQEDSAVYLCASSSGLAGSPGSYEQYFGPGTRLTVT.